The 11 T cell receptor beta chains presented below share a single source sample, sequenced in a study of CD8 T cells in ankylosing spondylitis. The study's findings and limits: Ankylosing spondylitis blood appeared to carry a characteristic TCR beta motif of eight or nine highly homologous variants.

The antigens for these receptors are not known. From the 5' RACE reads, TCRdb called clonotypes with MiXCR, one entry per CDR3 protein. The sample has 450,000 to 550,000 distinct CDR3 sequences, roughly 5.3% seen once. The sequencing input was blood, either unsorted or a sorted T cell fraction (not recorded which). The receptor set was obtained from a male donor with ankylosing spondylitis.

About this clonotype: A much more abundant neighbour one base away suggests this may be a read error. The CDR3: CASKIRVSGTNVLTF. The CDR3, as DNA: TGTGCCAGCAAGATACGGGTCTCTGGGACCAACGTCCTGACTTTC. The chain uses TRBV6-1 and TRBJ2-6; D is ambiguous. From germline, CDR1 is MNHNS and CDR2 SASEGT. The CDR3 is 15 residues long.

This clonotype was counted at least ten times. This chain links TRBV7-9 with TRBJ2-1; no firm D call. The CDR3 contains 12 residues. Trimming removed 2 bases from V and 7 bases from J, with 6 bases in between. Germline CDR1 reads SEHNR; CDR2 reads FQNEAQ (reference sequence). As DNA, the CDR3 is TGTGCCAGCAGCTTAAGTGAGAATGAGCAGTTCTTC. Translating gives CASSLSENEQFF.

This clonotype has at least ten counts. This chain uses TRBV10-3 with TRBJ2-7; the match to TRBD2 covers 9 bases. The junction had 4 bases not matched to a gene; V was cut back by 6 bases and J by 1 base. Germline-derived CDR1 and CDR2 are ENHRY and SYGVKD. The length of the CDR3 is 14 residues. In DNA form, the CDR3 reads TGTGCCATCAGGCTGACTAGCGGTTCCTACGAGCAGTACTTC. Translation gives CAIRLTSGSYEQYF.

As for this clonotype: At one of its ends the junction is not consistent with the germline gene, which may arise from a read error. CDR3 amino acids: CTSSFGQGFVGTQETQYF. The CDR3 DNA sequence: TGTACCAGCAGTTTTGGACAGGGGTTCGTGGGGACTCAAGAGACCCAGTACTTC. The chain couples TRBV12-3 or TRBV12-4 to TRBJ2-5; 9 bases align to TRBD1. This CDR3 region has 18 residues.

This clonotype was picked up many times. The chain links TRBV5-1 to TRBJ1-2; D remains unclear. V gave up 2 bases and J gave up 4 bases, with 12 bases separating them. The germline V gene has CDR1 SGHRS and CDR2 YFSETQ. CDR3 size: 14 residues. In nucleotides, the CDR3 is TGCGCCAGCAGCTTTGACGGACCGGGCTATGGCTACACCTTC. Protein sequence: CASSFDGPGYGYTF.

This clonotype was observed a handful of times. V gene TRBV5-1 combines with J gene TRBJ2-3, with 9 bases identical to TRBD1. The length of the CDR3 is 15 residues. J was trimmed by 5 bases and V by 0 bases; bases with no gene match: 4. Germline V lookup: CDR1 SGHRS, CDR2 YFSETQ. CDR3 region: CASSLALDRGDTQYF. The DNA for the CDR3 is TGCGCCAGCAGCTTGGCCCTGGACAGGGGAGATACGCAGTATTTT.

This clonotype was seen repeatedly, ten times or more. This sequence joins TRBV7-9 and TRBJ2-2; D is unresolved. The germline V and J ends were trimmed by 6 bases and 2 bases, with 7 bases remaining between them. The CDR3 is 13 amino acids. Germline-derived CDR1 and CDR2 are SEHNR and FQNEAQ (reference sequence). The CDR3 loop reads CASSGRNTGELFF. For the CDR3, the DNA is TGTGCCAGCAGTGGTCGAAACACCGGGGAGCTGTTTTTT. Combining the CDR3 with reference TRBV7-9 and TRBJ2-2 gives the whole variable domain DTGVSQNPRHKITKRGQNVTFRCDPISEHNRLYWYRQTLGQGPEFLTYFQNEAQLEKSRLLSDRFSAERPKGSFSTLEIQRTEQGDSAMYLCASSGRNTGELFFGEGSRLTVL.

A word on this clonotype: One base away lies a much larger clone, so this may be a sequencing read error. This rearrangement joins TRBV6-6 to TRBJ2-7; the D is unclear. Germline CDR1 and CDR2: MNHNY and SVGAGI (reference sequence). The CDR3 loop spans 11 amino acids. The chain's CDR3 is CASTSLDDQYF. The CDR3 DNA sequence: TGTGCCAGCACAAGCCTGGACGATCAGTACTTC.

This clonotype has more than one count but fewer than ten. The chain combines TRBV6-5 with TRBJ2-1; no clear D gene. V lost 0 bases to trimming and J lost 0 bases, with 9 bases between them. The germline gives CDR1 MNHEY, CDR2 SVGAGI. This CDR3 is 16 amino acids long. Here the CDR3 DNA reads TGTGCCAGCAGTTACTCACGTCTGAGCTCCTACAATGAGCAGTTCTTC. Amino acid sequence: CASSYSRLSSYNEQFF.

This clonotype was counted between two and nine times. This chain joins TRBV24-1 and TRBJ2-7; either TRBD1 or TRBD2 may fit D (6 bases each). CDR3 length: 15 residues. CDR1 is KGHDR and CDR2 is SFDVKD in the germline V gene. The germline V and J ends were trimmed by 5 bases and 2 bases, with 15 bases remaining between them. Here the CDR3 reads CATSAGGRDTYEQYF. CDR3 in DNA: TGTGCCACCAGTGCCGGGGGCAGGGATACCTACGAGCAGTACTTC.

This clonotype was counted ten times or more. The rearrangement links TRBV4-3 to TRBJ2-7; TRBD1 matches at 10 bases. CDR3 length: 16 amino acids. The ends lost 4 bases at V and 0 bases at J; junction bases unmatched: 6. Per germline, CDR1 LGHNA and CDR2 YSLEER. The DNA for the CDR3 is TGCGCCAGCAGCCCAGGGACAGGGGCCATCTCCTACGAGCAGTACTTC. The encoded protein is CASSPGTGAISYEQYF.